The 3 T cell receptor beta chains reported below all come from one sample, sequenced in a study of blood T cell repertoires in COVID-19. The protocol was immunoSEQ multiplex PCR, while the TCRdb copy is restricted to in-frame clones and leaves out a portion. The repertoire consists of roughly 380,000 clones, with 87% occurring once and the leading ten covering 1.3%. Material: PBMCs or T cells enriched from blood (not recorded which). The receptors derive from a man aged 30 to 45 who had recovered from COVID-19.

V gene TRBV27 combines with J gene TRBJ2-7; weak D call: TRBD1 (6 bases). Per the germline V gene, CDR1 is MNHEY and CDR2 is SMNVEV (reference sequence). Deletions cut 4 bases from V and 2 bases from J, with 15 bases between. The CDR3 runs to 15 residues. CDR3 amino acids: CASSYRDTNPYEQYF. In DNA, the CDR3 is TGTGCCAGCAGTTACCGGGACACCAACCCCTACGAGCAGTACTTC.

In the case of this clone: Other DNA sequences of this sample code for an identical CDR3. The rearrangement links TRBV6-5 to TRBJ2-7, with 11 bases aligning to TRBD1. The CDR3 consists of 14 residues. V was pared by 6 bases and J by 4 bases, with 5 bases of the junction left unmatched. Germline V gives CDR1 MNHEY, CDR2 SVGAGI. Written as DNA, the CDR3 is TGTGCCAGCAGCCAAGGACAGGGGGCTTACGAGCAGTACTTC. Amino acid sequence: CASSQGQGAYEQYF.

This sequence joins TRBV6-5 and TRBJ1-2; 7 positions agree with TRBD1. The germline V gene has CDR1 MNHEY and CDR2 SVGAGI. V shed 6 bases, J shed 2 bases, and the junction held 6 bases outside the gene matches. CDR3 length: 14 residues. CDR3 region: CASRRGRLNYGYTF. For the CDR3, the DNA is TGTGCCAGCAGGAGGGGGCGACTGAACTATGGCTACACCTTC.